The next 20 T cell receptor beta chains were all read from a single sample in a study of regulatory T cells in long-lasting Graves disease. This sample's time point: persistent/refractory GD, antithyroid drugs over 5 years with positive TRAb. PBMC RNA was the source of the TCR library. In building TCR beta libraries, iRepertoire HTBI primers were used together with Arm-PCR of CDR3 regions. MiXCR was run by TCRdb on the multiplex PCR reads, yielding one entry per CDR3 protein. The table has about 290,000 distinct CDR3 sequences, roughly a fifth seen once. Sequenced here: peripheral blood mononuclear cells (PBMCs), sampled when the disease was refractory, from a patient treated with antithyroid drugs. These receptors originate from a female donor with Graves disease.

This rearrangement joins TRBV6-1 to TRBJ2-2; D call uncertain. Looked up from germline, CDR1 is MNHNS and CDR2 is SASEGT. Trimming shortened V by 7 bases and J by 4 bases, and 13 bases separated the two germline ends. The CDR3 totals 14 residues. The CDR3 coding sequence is TGTGCCAGCAACCCGGTTAGGCTCACCGGGGAGCTGTTTTTT. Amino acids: CASNPVRLTGELFF.

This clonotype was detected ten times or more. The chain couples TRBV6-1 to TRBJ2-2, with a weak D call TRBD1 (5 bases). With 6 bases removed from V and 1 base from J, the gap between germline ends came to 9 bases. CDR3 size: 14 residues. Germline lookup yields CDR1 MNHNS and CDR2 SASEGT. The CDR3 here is CASSRTKNTGELFF. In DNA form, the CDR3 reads TGTGCCAGCAGCCGGACAAAGAACACCGGGGAGCTGTTTTTT.

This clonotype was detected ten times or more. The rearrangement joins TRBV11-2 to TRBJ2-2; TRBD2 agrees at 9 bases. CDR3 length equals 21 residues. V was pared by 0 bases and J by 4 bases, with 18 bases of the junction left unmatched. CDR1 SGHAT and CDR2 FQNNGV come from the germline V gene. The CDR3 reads CASSLDLAGTSYHPGTGELFF. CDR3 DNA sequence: TGTGCCAGCAGCTTAGACCTTGCAGGGACTAGCTACCATCCAGGCACCGGGGAGCTGTTTTTT.

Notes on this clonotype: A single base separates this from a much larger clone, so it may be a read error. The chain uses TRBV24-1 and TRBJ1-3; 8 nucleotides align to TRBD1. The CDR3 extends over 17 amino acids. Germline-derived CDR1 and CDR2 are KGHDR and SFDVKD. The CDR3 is CATGELKTGARGNTIYF. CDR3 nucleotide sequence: TGTGCCACCGGTGAACTCAAGACAGGGGCTCGTGGAAACACCATATATTTT.

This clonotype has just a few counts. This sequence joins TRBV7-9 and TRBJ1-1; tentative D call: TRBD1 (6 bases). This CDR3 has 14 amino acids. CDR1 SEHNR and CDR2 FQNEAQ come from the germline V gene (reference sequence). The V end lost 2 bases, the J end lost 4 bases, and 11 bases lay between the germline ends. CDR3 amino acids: CASSLQGSVTEAFF. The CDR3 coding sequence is TGTGCCAGCAGCTTACAGGGGTCAGTCACTGAAGCTTTCTTT.

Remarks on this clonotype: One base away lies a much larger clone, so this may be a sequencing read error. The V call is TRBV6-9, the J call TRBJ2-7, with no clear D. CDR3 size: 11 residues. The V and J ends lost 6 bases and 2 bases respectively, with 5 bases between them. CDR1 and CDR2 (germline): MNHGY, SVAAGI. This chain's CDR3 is CASRSTYEQYF. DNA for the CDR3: TGTGCCAGCAGGTCAACCTACGAGCAGTACTTC.

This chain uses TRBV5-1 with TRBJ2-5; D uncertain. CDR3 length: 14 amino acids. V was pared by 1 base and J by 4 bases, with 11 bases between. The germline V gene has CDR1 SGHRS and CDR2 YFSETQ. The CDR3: CASSLRPPGETQYF. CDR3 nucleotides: TGCGCCAGCAGCTTGCGGCCCCCGGGAGAGACCCAGTACTTC.

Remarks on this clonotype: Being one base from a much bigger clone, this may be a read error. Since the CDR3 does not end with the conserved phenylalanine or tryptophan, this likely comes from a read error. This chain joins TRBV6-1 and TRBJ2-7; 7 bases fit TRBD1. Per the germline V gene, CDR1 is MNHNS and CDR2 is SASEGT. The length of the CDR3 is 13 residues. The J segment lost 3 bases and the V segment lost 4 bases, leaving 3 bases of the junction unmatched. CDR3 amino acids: CASSVGQLYEQYY. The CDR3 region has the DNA TGTGCCAGCAGTGTGGGACAGCTCTACGAGCAGTACTAC.

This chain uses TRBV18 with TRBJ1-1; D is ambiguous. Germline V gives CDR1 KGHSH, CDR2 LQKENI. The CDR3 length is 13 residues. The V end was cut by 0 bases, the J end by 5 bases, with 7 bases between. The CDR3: CASSPPSKTEAFF. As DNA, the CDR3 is TGTGCCAGCTCACCACCGTCGAAGACTGAAGCTTTCTTT.

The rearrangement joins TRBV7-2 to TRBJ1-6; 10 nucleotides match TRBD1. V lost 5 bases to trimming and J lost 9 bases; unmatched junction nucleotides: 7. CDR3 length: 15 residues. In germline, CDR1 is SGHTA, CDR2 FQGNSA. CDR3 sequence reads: CASSPGDRGSSPLHF. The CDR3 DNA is TGTGCCAGCAGCCCCGGGGACAGGGGAAGTTCACCCCTCCACTTT.

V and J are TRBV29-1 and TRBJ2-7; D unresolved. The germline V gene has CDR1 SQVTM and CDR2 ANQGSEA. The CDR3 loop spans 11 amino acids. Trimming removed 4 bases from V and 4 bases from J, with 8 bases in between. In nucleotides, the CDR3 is TGCAGCGTTGGAAGGGATTACGAGCAGTACTTC. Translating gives CSVGRDYEQYF.

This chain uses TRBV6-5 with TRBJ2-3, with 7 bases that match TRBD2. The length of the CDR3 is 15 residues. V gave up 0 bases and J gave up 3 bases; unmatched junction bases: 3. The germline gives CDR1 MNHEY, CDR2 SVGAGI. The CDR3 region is CASSYSGGGTDTQYF. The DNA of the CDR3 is TGTGCCAGCAGTTACTCGGGGGGGGGAACAGATACGCAGTATTTT.

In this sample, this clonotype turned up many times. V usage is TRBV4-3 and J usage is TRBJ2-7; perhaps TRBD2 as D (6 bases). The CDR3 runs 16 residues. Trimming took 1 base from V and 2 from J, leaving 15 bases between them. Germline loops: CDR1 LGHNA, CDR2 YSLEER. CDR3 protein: CASSQGLRDSAYEQYF. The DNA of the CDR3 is TGCGCCAGCAGCCAAGGGCTTCGGGACTCAGCCTACGAGCAGTACTTC.

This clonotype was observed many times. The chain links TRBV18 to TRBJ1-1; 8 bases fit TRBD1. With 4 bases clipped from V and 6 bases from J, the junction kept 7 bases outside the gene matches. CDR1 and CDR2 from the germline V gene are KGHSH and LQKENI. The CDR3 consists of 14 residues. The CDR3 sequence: CASSRQDRVSEAFF. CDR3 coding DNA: TGTGCCAGCTCACGCCAGGACAGGGTGTCTGAAGCTTTCTTT.

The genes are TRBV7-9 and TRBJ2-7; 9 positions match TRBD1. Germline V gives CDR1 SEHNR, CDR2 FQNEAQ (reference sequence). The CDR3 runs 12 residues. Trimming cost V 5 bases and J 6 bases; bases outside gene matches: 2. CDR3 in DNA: TGTGCCAGCAGCAGGACAGGGGTCGAGCAGTACTTC. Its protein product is CASSRTGVEQYF. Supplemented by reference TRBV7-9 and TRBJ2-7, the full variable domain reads DTGVSQNPRHKITKRGQNVTFRCDPISEHNRLYWYRQTLGQGPEFLTYFQNEAQLEKSRLLSDRFSAERPKGSFSTLEIQRTEQGDSAMYLCASSRTGVEQYFGPGTRLTVT.

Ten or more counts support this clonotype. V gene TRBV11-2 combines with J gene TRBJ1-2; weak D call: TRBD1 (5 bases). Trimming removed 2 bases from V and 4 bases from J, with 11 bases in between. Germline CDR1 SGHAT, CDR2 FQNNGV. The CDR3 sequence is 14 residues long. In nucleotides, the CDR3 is TGTGCCAGCAGCTTATCGGGCGGGGCCTATGGCTACACCTTC. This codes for CASSLSGGAYGYTF.

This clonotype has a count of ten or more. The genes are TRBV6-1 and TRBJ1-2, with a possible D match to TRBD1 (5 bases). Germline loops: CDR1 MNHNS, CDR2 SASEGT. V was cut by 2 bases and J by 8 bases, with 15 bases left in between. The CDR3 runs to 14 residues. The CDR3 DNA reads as TGTGCCAGCAGTGAATGGGGCACCACCGCCGGCTACACCTTC. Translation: CASSEWGTTAGYTF.

The DNA of the CDR3 is TGTGCCAGCAGTCTCGGGACTAGCGGGAGAGGGGACAATGAGCAGTTCTTC. This translates into CASSLGTSGRGDNEQFF. This rearrangement joins TRBV28 to TRBJ2-1, with 14 bases fitting TRBD2. J lost 5 bases, V lost 5 bases, and 8 bases had no gene match. This CDR3 is built from 17 residues. CDR1 and CDR2 (germline): MDHEN, SYDVKM.

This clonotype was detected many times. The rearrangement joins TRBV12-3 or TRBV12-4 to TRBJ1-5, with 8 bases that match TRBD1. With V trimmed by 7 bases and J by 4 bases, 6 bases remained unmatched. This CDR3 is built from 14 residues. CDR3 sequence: CASTLYRGNQPQHF. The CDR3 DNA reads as TGTGCCAGCACCCTTTACAGGGGGAATCAGCCCCAGCATTTT.

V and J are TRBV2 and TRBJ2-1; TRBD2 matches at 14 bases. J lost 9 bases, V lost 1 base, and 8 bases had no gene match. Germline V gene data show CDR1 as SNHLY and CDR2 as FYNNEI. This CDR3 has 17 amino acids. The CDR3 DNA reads TGTGCCAGCAGTGAAGGTTGGACTAGCGGGAGGAGAGCTGAGCAGTTCTTC. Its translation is CASSEGWTSGRRAEQFF.